These 10 T cell receptor beta chains originate from one sample sequenced in a study of blood T cell repertoires in COVID-19. Profiled with immunoSEQ multiplex PCR; TCRdb holds only in-frame clones, not every one. The data show about 210,000 clones, approximately 91% seen once. Sequenced: peripheral blood. Receptors originate from a man aged 18 to 29 with active or convalescent COVID-19.

The V and J genes are TRBV5-1 and TRBJ2-3, with TRBD2 identical over 7 bases. V lost 2 bases, J lost 1 base, and 4 bases stayed unmatched. Germline CDR1 SGHRS, CDR2 YFSETQ. This CDR3 has 15 amino acids. The CDR3 DNA sequence: TGCGCCAGCAGCTTCTCGGGGAGGGGCACAGATACGCAGTATTTT. This sequence encodes CASSFSGRGTDTQYF.

The gene calls are TRBV5-1 and TRBJ2-1, with TRBD2 matching over 12 bases. Looked up from germline, CDR1 is SGHRS and CDR2 is YFSETQ. CDR3 length: 15 amino acids. Trimming removed 5 bases from V and 8 bases from J; junction bases left unmatched: 8. The DNA for the CDR3 is TGCGCCAGCAGTCCGACTAGCGGGAGTGCGGATGAGCAGTTCTTC. As protein: CASSPTSGSADEQFF. The variable domain in full, completed from reference TRBV5-1 and TRBJ2-1, reads KAGVTQTPRYLIKTRGQQVTLSCSPISGHRSVSWYQQTPGQGLQFLFEYFSETQRNKGNFPGRFSGRQFSNSRSEMNVSTLELGDSALYLCASSPTSGSADEQFFGPGTRLTVL.

This clone has a single count. The V call is TRBV5-1, the J call TRBJ1-6, with TRBD1 matching over 10 bases. The CDR3 loop spans 15 amino acids. Germline V gene data show CDR1 as SGHRS and CDR2 as YFSETQ. J was trimmed by 6 bases and V by 0 bases; bases with no gene match: 0. The CDR3 is CASSLGTGGNSPLHF. The CDR3 DNA follows: TGCGCCAGCAGCTTGGGGACAGGGGGTAATTCACCCCTCCACTTT.

The chain recombines TRBV3-1 (or the pseudogene TRBV3-2) with TRBJ2-3; D is ambiguous. V lost 1 base, J lost 1 base, and 6 bases lay in between. CDR1 and CDR2 (germline): LGHDT, YNNKEL (reference sequence). The CDR3 length is 14 residues. The CDR3 DNA reads as TGTGCCAGCAGCCAAGTTCCGGGCACAGATACGCAGTATTTT. Residues: CASSQVPGTDTQYF.

V is TRBV15 and J is TRBJ1-5; D is unclear. The CDR3 is 13 amino acids. Trimming stripped 0 bases from V and 5 bases from J, with 5 bases between. The germline V gene has CDR1 LNHNV and CDR2 YYDKDF (reference sequence). CDR3 sequence reads: CATSRDQDQPQHF. For the CDR3, the DNA is TGTGCCACCAGCAGAGATCAGGATCAGCCCCAGCATTTT.

For the CDR3, the DNA is TGTGCCAGCAGCCCCCCAGGGAACACCGGGGAGCTGTTTTTT. Translated, it gives CASSPPGNTGELFF. The chain combines TRBV3-1 (or the pseudogene TRBV3-2) with TRBJ2-2; D uncertain. The CDR3 totals 14 residues. Trimming removed 4 bases at V and 1 base at J, with 7 bases between. Germline values: CDR1 LGHDT, CDR2 YNNKEL (reference sequence).

Only one count was recorded for this clone. The chain combines TRBV5-1 with TRBJ2-2, with D perhaps matching TRBD2 (5 bases). V shed 3 bases and J shed 7 bases, with 10 bases lying between them. CDR1 is SGHRS and CDR2 is YFSETQ in the germline V gene. This CDR3 region has 13 residues. This chain's CDR3 is CASSSGMGGELFF. The CDR3 DNA reads TGCGCCAGCAGCTCGGGGATGGGCGGGGAGCTGTTTTTT.

This clone was found a few times. The V call is TRBV6-6, the J call TRBJ1-2; D gene uncertain. V lost 5 bases and J 8 bases, leaving 12 bases between the germline ends. Germline V lookup: CDR1 MNHNY, CDR2 SVGAGI (reference sequence). The CDR3 covers 12 residues. CDR3 region: CASSPIGEGYTF. The CDR3 region has the DNA TGTGCCAGCAGTCCGATCGGGGAGGGCTACACCTTC.

In this sample, this clone turned up once. The DNA of the CDR3 is TGTGCCAGCGGGCCTCACCTGGGTAGCAATCAGCCCCAGCATTTT. Its protein product is CASGPHLGSNQPQHF. The chain carries TRBV6-5 and TRBJ1-5, with no clear D. This CDR3 comprises 15 residues. Germline V gene sequence: CDR1 MNHEY, CDR2 SVGAGI. Trimming cost V 8 bases and J 0 bases, with 14 bases left between them.

The chain is built from TRBV30 and TRBJ1-5; TRBD1 aligns across 11 bases. V trimming: 2 bases; J trimming: 5 bases; junction bases outside the gene matches: 5. The CDR3 has 15 amino acids. Germline CDR1 is GTSNPN and CDR2 is SVGIG (reference sequence). The CDR3 nucleotides are TGTGCCTGGAGTACTCCGGGACAGGGGGATCAGCCCCAGCATTTT. Amino acids: CAWSTPGQGDQPQHF.